This T cell receptor beta chain was observed in a study of CD8 T cells in Susac syndrome. The overall study: Patients with Susac syndrome were therapy-naive, taking corticosteroids, with some also receiving intravenous immunoglobulin, or taking intravenous immunoglobulin alone at the time their blood was drawn. Study results and caveats: The number of individuals included in the study's TCR sequencing and HLA analysis was acknowledged as relatively small.

RNA, at about 0.45 to 1 ug, was reverse transcribed with random hexamers. TCRdb re-derived calls from the immunoSEQ multiplex PCR reads in MiXCR, one entry per CDR3 protein. The sample yields some 150,000 distinct CDR3 sequences, 95% seen once. V dropped 4 bases and J dropped 4 bases, with 11 bases sitting between them. Germline V gene sequence: CDR1 LGHDT, CDR2 YNNKEL (reference sequence). The CDR3 runs 15 residues. Of note for this clonotype: Its antigen is not known.

TCR beta sequencing was performed on blood CD8+ and CD4+ T cells. In contrast to the negatively isolated CD8+ and CD4+ T cells, TEMRA cells were FACS-enriched. The material sequenced was CD4+ T cells from PBMCs. The sequence came from a human donor with Susac syndrome. The rearrangement uses TRBV3-1 and TRBJ1-6; a weak D match, TRBD1 (6 bases). CDR3 residues: CASSPGGQYNSPLHF. In nucleotides, the CDR3 is TGTGCCAGCAGCCCCGGCGGACAGTATAATTCACCCCTCCACTTT.